This T cell receptor (beta chain) was documented in a study of blood T cells in healthy people across ages. Study results and caveats: PBMCs went unsorted, and a conclusive naive versus antigen-experienced comparison was therefore prevented.

Approximately 10 milliliters of peripheral blood were drawn from each donor into EDTA-treated tubes. There are 15 residues in the CDR3. Germline V gene sequence: CDR1 MNHNY, CDR2 SVGAGI (reference sequence). The germline V and J ends were trimmed by 6 bases and 13 bases, with 25 bases remaining between them. Through a sample-barcoded 5' primer and a J-beta primer mix, a second PCR was run for about 7 to 12 cycles. Each cDNA molecule received a tag from a template-switch adaptor that had 12 random nucleotides. TCRdb reprocessed the 5' RACE reads via MiXCR and lists one record per CDR3 protein. The profile covers hundreds of thousands of distinct CDR3 sequences, with 32% appearing a single time and 15% taken by the ten largest. Concerning this clonotype itself: Its cognate antigen is unknown. This may be a read error, as it is one base from a much larger clone.

The chain couples TRBV6-6 to TRBJ2-1; D may be TRBD2 (6 bases). This receptor was identified in a woman older than 75 in good health. Input material: blood. The CDR3, as DNA: TGTGCCAGCAGCCACGGGACTGTGTACCAAGAGACCCAGTTCTTC. Translating it yields CASSHGTVYQETQFF.